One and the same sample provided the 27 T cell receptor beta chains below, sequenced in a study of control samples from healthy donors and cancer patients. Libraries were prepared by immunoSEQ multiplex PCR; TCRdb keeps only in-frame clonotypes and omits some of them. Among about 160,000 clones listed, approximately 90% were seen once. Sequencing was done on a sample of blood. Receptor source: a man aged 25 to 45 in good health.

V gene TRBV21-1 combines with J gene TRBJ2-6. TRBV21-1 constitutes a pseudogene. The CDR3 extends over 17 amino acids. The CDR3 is CASRGRQPYSGANVLTF. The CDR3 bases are TGTGCCAGCAGGGGACGACAACCTTACTCTGGGGCCAACGTCCTGACTTTC.

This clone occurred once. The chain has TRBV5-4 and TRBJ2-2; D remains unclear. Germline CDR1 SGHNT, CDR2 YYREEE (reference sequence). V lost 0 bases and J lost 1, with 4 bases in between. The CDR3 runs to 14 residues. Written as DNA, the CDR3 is TGTGCCAGCAGCTTGGCGGGGAACACCGGGGAGCTGTTTTTT. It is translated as CASSLAGNTGELFF.

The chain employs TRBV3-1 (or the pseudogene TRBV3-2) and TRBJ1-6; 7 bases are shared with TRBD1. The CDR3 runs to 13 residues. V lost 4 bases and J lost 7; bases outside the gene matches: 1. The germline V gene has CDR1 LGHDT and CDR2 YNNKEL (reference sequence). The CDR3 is CASSRDRNSPLHF. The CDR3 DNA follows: TGTGCCAGCAGCCGGGACAGAAATTCACCCCTCCACTTT.

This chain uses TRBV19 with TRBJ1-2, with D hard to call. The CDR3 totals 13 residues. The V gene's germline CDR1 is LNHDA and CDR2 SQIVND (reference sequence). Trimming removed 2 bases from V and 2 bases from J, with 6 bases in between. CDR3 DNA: TGTGCCAGTAGTATACAACAGAACTATGGCTACACCTTC. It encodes CASSIQQNYGYTF.

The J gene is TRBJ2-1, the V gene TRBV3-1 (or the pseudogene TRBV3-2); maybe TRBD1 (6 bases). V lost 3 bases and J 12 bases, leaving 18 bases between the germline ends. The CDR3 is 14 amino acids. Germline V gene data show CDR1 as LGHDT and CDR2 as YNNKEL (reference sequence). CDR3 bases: TGTGCCAGCAGCCAGCCCGAGCCGGTAGGGGGGCAGTTCTTC. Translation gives CASSQPEPVGGQFF.

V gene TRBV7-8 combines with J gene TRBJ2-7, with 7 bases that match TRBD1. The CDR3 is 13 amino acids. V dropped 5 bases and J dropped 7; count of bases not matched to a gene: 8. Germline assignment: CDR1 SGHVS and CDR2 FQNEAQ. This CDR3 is CASSRDRAREQYF. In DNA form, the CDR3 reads TGTGCCAGCAGCCGAGACAGGGCTCGAGAGCAGTACTTC.

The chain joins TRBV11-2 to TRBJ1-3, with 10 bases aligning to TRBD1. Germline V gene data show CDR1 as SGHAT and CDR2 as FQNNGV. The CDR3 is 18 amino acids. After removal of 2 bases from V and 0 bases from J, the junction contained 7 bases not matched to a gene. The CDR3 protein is CASSLSSWDRGSGNTIYF. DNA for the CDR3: TGTGCCAGCAGCTTAAGCTCGTGGGACAGGGGCTCTGGAAACACCATATATTTT.

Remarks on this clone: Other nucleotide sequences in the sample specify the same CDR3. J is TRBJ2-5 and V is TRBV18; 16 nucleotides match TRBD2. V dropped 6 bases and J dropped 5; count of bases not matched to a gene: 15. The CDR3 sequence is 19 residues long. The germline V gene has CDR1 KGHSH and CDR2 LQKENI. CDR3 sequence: CASSPGTSGRDRDQETQYF. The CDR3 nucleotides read TGTGCCAGCTCCCCCGGGACTAGCGGGAGGGATCGGGATCAGGAGACCCAGTACTTC. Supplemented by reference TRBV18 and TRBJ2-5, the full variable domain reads NAGVMQNPRHLVRRRGQEARLRCSPMKGHSHVYWYRQLPEEGLKFMVYLQKENIIDESGMPKERFSAEFPKEGPSILRIQQVVRGDSAAYFCASSPGTSGRDRDQETQYFGPGTRLLVL.

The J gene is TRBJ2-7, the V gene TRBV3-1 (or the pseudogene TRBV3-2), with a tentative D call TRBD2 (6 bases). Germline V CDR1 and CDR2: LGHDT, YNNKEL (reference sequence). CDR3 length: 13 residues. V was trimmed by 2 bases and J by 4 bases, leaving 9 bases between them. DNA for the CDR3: TGTGCCAGCAGCCAAAATGGAGGGTACGAGCAGTACTTC. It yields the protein CASSQNGGYEQYF.

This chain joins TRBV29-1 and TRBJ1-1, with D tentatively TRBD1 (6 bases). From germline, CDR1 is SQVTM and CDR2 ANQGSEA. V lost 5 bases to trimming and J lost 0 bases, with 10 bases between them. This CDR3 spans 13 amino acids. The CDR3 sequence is CSVKQGLNTEAFF. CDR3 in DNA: TGCAGCGTTAAACAGGGATTGAACACTGAAGCTTTCTTT.

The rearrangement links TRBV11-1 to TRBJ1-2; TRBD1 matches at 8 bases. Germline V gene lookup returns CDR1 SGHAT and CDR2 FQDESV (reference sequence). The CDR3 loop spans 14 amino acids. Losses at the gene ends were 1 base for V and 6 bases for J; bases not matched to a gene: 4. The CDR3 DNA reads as TGTGCCAGCAGCTTAGGAGGGGACAGGCATGGCTACACCTTC. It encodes CASSLGGDRHGYTF.

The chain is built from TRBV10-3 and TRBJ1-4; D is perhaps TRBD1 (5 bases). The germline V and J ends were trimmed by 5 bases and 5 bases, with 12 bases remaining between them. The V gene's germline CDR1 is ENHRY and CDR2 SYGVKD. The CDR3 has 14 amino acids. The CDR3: CAISSGAQNEKLFF. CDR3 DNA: TGTGCCATCAGTTCCGGGGCGCAGAATGAAAAACTGTTTTTT.

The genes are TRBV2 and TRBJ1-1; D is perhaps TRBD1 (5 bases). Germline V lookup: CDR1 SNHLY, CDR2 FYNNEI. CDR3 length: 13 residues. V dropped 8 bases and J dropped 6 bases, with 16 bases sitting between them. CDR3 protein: CASGREWGSEAFF. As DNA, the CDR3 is TGTGCCAGCGGCCGTGAGTGGGGCTCTGAAGCTTTCTTT.

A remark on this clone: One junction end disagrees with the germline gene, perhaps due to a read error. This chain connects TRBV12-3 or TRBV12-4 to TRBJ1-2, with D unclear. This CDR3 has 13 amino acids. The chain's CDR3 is CASSPSSDALYAF. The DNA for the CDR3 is TGTGCCAGCAGTCCTTCTTCGGACGCCCTCTATGCCTTC.

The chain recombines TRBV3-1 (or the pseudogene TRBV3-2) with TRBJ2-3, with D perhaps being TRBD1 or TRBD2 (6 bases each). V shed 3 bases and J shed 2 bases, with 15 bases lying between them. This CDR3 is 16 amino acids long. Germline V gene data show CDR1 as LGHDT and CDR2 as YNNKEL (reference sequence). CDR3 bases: TGTGCCAGCAGCCAGGGGGGCCCGCTCTACACAGATACGCAGTATTTT. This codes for CASSQGGPLYTDTQYF.

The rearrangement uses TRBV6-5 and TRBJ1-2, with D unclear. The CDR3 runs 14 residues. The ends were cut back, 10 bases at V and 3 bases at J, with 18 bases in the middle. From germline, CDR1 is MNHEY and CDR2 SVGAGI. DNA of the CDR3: TGTGCCACCTCATCTCCGGGAATGGACTATGGCTACACCTTC. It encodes CATSSPGMDYGYTF.

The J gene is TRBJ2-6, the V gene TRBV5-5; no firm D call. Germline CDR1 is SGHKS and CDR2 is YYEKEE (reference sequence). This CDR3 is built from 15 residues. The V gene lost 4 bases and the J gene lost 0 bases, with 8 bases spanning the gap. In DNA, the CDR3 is TGTGCCAGCAGCCGGGTTCTCTCTGGGGCCAACGTCCTGACTTTC. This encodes CASSRVLSGANVLTF.

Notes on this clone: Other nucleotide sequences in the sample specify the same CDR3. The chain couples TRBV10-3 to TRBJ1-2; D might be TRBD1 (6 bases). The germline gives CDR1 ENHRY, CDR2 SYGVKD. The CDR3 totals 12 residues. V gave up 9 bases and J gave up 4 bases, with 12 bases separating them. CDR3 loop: CAISTGPYGYTF. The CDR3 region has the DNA TGTGCCATTTCGACAGGCCCCTATGGCTACACCTTC.

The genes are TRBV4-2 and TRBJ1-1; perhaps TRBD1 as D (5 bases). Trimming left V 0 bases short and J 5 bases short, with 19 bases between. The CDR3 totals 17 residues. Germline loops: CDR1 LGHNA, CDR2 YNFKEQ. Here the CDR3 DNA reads TGTGCCAGCAGCCAAGAAAATTTCGACGGGGGGAGGACTGAAGCTTTCTTT. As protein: CASSQENFDGGRTEAFF.

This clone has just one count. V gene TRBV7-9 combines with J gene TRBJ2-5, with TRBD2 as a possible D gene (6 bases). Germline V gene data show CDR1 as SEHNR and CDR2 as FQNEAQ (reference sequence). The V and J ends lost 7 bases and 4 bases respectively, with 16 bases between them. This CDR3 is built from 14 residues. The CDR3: CASIRDFPTETQYF. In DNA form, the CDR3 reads TGTGCCAGCATAAGGGACTTCCCGACAGAGACCCAGTACTTC.

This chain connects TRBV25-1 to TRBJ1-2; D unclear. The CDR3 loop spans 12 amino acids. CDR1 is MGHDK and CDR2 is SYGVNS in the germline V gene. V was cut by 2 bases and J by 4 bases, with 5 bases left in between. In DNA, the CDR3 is TGTGCCAGCAGTGAAAGTATCTATGGCTACACCTTC. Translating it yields CASSESIYGYTF.

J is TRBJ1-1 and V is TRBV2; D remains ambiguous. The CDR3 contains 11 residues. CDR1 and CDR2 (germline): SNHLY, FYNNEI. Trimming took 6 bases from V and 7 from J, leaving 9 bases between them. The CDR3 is CASRWSLEAFF. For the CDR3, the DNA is TGTGCCAGCAGATGGAGTCTTGAAGCTTTCTTT.

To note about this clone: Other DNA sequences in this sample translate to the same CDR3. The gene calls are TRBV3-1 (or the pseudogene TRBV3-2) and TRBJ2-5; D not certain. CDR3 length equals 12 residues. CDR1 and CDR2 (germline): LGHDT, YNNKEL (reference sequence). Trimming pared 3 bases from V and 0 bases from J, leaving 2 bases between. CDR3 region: CASSQNQETQYF. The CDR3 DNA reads TGTGCCAGCAGCCAGAACCAAGAGACCCAGTACTTC.

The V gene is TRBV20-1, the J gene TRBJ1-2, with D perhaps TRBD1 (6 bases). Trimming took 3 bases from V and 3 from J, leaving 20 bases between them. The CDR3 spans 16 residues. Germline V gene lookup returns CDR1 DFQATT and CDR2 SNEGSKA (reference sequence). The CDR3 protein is CSASSTKAGADYGYTF. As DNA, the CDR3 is TGCAGTGCTAGTTCAACTAAGGCAGGGGCTGACTATGGCTACACCTTC.

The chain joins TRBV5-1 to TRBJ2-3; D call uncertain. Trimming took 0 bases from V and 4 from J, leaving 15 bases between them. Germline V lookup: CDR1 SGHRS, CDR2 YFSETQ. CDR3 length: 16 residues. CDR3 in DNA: TGCGCCAGCAGCTTGGAAGGGTTCCTCAGCCCAGATACGCAGTATTTT. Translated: CASSLEGFLSPDTQYF.

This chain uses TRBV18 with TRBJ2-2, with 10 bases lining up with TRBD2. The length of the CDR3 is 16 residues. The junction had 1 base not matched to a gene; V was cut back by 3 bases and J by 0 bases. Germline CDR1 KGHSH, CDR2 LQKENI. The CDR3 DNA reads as TGTGCCAGCTCACCCGGACTAGCGGCGAACACCGGGGAGCTGTTTTTT. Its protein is CASSPGLAANTGELFF. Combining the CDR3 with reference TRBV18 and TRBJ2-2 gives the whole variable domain NAGVMQNPRHLVRRRGQEARLRCSPMKGHSHVYWYRQLPEEGLKFMVYLQKENIIDESGMPKERFSAEFPKEGPSILRIQQVVRGDSAAYFCASSPGLAANTGELFFGEGSRLTVL.

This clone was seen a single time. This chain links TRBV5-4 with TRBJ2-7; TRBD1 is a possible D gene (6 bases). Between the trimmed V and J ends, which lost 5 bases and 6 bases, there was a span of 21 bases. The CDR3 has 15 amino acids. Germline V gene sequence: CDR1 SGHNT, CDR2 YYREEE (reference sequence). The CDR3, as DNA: TGTGCCAGCAGACCGCCCAACAGGGATTTGAGCGAGCAGTACTTC. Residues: CASRPPNRDLSEQYF. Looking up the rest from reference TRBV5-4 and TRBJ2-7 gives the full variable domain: ETGVTQSPTHLIKTRGQQVTLRCSSQSGHNTVSWYQQALGQGPQFIFQYYREEENGRGNFPPRFSGLQFPNYSSELNVNALELDDSALYLCASRPPNRDLSEQYFGPGTRLTVT.